Listed below are T cell receptor beta chains from one sample, sequenced in a study of blood T cells in healthy people across ages. A single record per CDR3 protein comes from TCRdb applying MiXCR to the 5' RACE reads. In the table there are about 1.5 million distinct CDR3 sequences, roughly 43% of which are singletons. Sequenced sample: blood. Every receptor here comes from a young woman in good health. Each CDR3 is given with its conserved first and last residue. Fields, in order: J gene, D gene, V gene, clone size, CDR3 protein, CDR3 DNA. A D gene is named only where the DNA matches it firmly. Some rows have no size entry. The others give once, few or many, or a class for an expanded clone.

J gene: TRBJ2-1
D gene: .
V gene: TRBV5-1
clone size: once
CDR3 protein: CASSDRLRGVFF
CDR3 DNA: TGCGCCAGCAGCGATCGACTAAGGGGGGTGTTCTTC

J gene: TRBJ2-7
D gene: .
V gene: TRBV7-2
clone size: few
CDR3 protein: CASSLEGTAGEQYF
CDR3 DNA: TGTGCCAGCAGCTTAGAGGGGACCGCAGGCGAGCAGTACTTC

J gene: TRBJ2-7
D gene: .
V gene: TRBV6-5
clone size: .
CDR3 protein: CASSYSLYNEQYF
CDR3 DNA: TGTGCCAGCAGTTACTCCTTATACAATGAGCAGTACTTC

J gene: TRBJ2-1
D gene: .
V gene: TRBV20-1
clone size: .
CDR3 protein: CSARRTGRLNEQFF
CDR3 DNA: TGCAGTGCTAGGCGGACGGGGCGCCTCAATGAGCAGTTCTTC

J gene: TRBJ2-1
D gene: TRBD1
V gene: TRBV20-1
clone size: .
CDR3 protein: CSARTGGRAGRSYNEQFF
CDR3 DNA: TGCAGTGCTAGGACAGGGGGCAGAGCGGGGAGGTCCTACAATGAGCAGTTCTTC

J gene: TRBJ2-7
D gene: TRBD2
V gene: TRBV2
clone size: once
CDR3 protein: CASRPGGVRYEQYF
CDR3 DNA: TGTGCCAGCAGGCCCGGGGGGGTAAGGTACGAGCAGTACTTC

J gene: TRBJ2-1
D gene: TRBD1
V gene: TRBV6-5
clone size: .
CDR3 protein: CASSYDRAFGNEQFF
CDR3 DNA: TGTGCCAGCAGTTACGACAGGGCTTTTGGTAATGAGCAGTTCTTC

J gene: TRBJ2-7
D gene: .
V gene: TRBV6-6
clone size: .
CDR3 protein: CASSYLSGSSYEQYF
CDR3 DNA: TGTGCCAGCAGTTACCTTTCAGGGAGCTCCTACGAGCAGTACTTC

J gene: TRBJ2-5
D gene: TRBD1
V gene: TRBV5-1
clone size: .
CDR3 protein: CASSLGTGKFYEQYF
CDR3 DNA: TGCGCCAGTAGCTTAGGGACAGGGAAGTTCTATGAGCAGTACTTC

J gene: TRBJ2-5
D gene: .
V gene: TRBV10-3
clone size: few
CDR3 protein: CAISENGVGQETQYF
CDR3 DNA: TGTGCCATCAGTGAGAACGGGGTAGGGCAAGAGACCCAGTACTTC

J gene: TRBJ2-5
D gene: TRBD2
V gene: TRBV6-1
clone size: .
CDR3 protein: CASSVASGVGETQYF
CDR3 DNA: TGTGCCAGCAGTGTGGCTAGCGGGGTCGGAGAGACCCAGTACTTC

J gene: TRBJ2-2
D gene: .
V gene: TRBV6-6
clone size: .
CDR3 protein: CASSYPPMSSGELFF
CDR3 DNA: TGTGCCAGCAGTTACCCCCCTATGAGTTCCGGGGAGCTGTTTTTT

J gene: TRBJ1-2
D gene: .
V gene: TRBV19
clone size: .
CDR3 protein: CATLPGPPYGHTF
CDR3 DNA: TGTGCCACCCTACCCGGGCCGCCGTATGGCCACACCTTC

J gene: TRBJ2-7
D gene: .
V gene: TRBV15
clone size: .
CDR3 protein: CATSRDWSGEQYF
CDR3 DNA: TGTGCCACCAGCAGAGATTGGAGTGGAGAGCAGTACTTC

J gene: TRBJ2-1
D gene: .
V gene: TRBV27
clone size: few
CDR3 protein: CASSSSTYENEQFF
CDR3 DNA: TGTGCCAGCAGTTCCTCGACCTACGAGAATGAGCAGTTCTTC

J gene: TRBJ1-1
D gene: .
V gene: TRBV25-1
clone size: few
CDR3 protein: CRYRRGGPWDTEAFF
CDR3 DNA: TGTCGCTACAGGAGGGGGGGCCCTTGGGACACTGAAGCTTTCTTT

J gene: TRBJ2-5
D gene: .
V gene: TRBV7-9
clone size: .
CDR3 protein: CASSSAQEGLQETQYF
CDR3 DNA: TGTGCCAGCAGCTCAGCGCAAGAGGGACTCCAAGAGACCCAGTACTTC

J gene: TRBJ2-3
D gene: TRBD2
V gene: TRBV5-1
clone size: .
CDR3 protein: CASSRTTSGGTDTQYF
CDR3 DNA: TGCGCCAGCAGCCGTACGACTAGCGGGGGCACAGATACGCAGTATTTT

J gene: TRBJ2-7
D gene: .
V gene: TRBV7-6
clone size: .
CDR3 protein: CASSLRRNNEQYF
CDR3 DNA: TGTGCCAGCAGCTTACGGCGGAACAATGAGCAGTACTTC

J gene: TRBJ1-1
D gene: .
V gene: TRBV12-3/TRBV12-4
clone size: .
CDR3 protein: CASSFRGTTEAFF
CDR3 DNA: TGTGCCAGCAGTTTTCGGGGTACCACTGAAGCTTTCTTT

J gene: TRBJ1-2
D gene: .
V gene: TRBV20-1
clone size: .
CDR3 protein: CSARLSFYGYTF
CDR3 DNA: TGCAGTGCTAGACTCAGCTTCTATGGCTACACCTTC

J gene: TRBJ2-5
D gene: .
V gene: TRBV27
clone size: few
CDR3 protein: CASSFSGLQETQYF
CDR3 DNA: TGTGCCAGCAGTTTTTCTGGCCTCCAAGAGACCCAGTACTTC

J gene: TRBJ2-5
D gene: .
V gene: TRBV14
clone size: .
CDR3 protein: CASSQDRGAYETQYF
CDR3 DNA: TGTGCCAGCAGCCAAGATAGGGGTGCCTACGAGACCCAGTACTTC

J gene: TRBJ2-2
D gene: TRBD2
V gene: TRBV3-1
clone size: .
CDR3 protein: CASSPWGGFANTGELFF
CDR3 DNA: TGTGCCAGCAGCCCTTGGGGGGGATTCGCGAACACCGGGGAGCTGTTTTTT

J gene: TRBJ1-2
D gene: .
V gene: TRBV9
clone size: once
CDR3 protein: CASSVTDSGYTF
CDR3 DNA: TGTGCCAGCAGCGTAACGGACAGTGGCTACACCTTC

J gene: TRBJ2-2
D gene: .
V gene: TRBV29-1
clone size: .
CDR3 protein: CSVRYYTGELFF
CDR3 DNA: TGCAGCGTCCGTTACTACACCGGGGAGCTGTTTTTT

J gene: TRBJ1-2
D gene: .
V gene: TRBV10-3
clone size: few
CDR3 protein: CAISENSRGYTF
CDR3 DNA: TGTGCCATCTCGGAGAACAGCCGGGGCTACACCTTC

J gene: TRBJ1-2
D gene: .
V gene: TRBV25-1
clone size: .
CDR3 protein: CASQRADGYTF
CDR3 DNA: TGTGCCAGTCAGAGGGCGGACGGCTACACCTTC

J gene: TRBJ2-1
D gene: .
V gene: TRBV3-1
clone size: few
CDR3 protein: CASSQVGDYNEQFF
CDR3 DNA: TGTGCCAGCAGCCAAGTCGGTGACTACAATGAGCAGTTCTTC

J gene: TRBJ1-2
D gene: .
V gene: TRBV12-3/TRBV12-4
clone size: many
CDR3 protein: CASSLEAYGYTF
CDR3 DNA: TGTGCCAGCAGTTTGGAAGCTTATGGCTACACCTTC

J gene: TRBJ2-1
D gene: TRBD2
V gene: TRBV7-9
clone size: few
CDR3 protein: CASSLEPLTSGVYNEQFF
CDR3 DNA: TGTGCCAGCAGCTTAGAGCCCCTCACTAGCGGTGTATACAATGAGCAGTTCTTC

J gene: TRBJ1-3
D gene: .
V gene: TRBV29-1
clone size: once
CDR3 protein: CSVSGGRHSGNTIYF
CDR3 DNA: TGCAGCGTCTCCGGGGGACGCCATTCTGGAAACACCATATATTTT

J gene: TRBJ2-2
D gene: .
V gene: TRBV24-1
clone size: .
CDR3 protein: CATSDVNGSGELFF
CDR3 DNA: TGTGCCACCAGTGATGTCAATGGATCCGGGGAGCTGTTTTTT

J gene: TRBJ1-5
D gene: .
V gene: TRBV12-3/TRBV12-4
clone size: few
CDR3 protein: CASSVRGRNQPQHF
CDR3 DNA: TGTGCCAGCAGCGTCAGGGGTAGGAATCAGCCCCAGCATTTT

J gene: TRBJ2-7
D gene: .
V gene: TRBV7-2
clone size: .
CDR3 protein: CASSLATLPYEQYF
CDR3 DNA: TGTGCCAGCAGCTTAGCGACACTTCCCTACGAGCAGTACTTC

J gene: TRBJ2-1
D gene: .
V gene: TRBV6-4
clone size: .
CDR3 protein: CASSVRSGGAEVQFF
CDR3 DNA: TGTGCCAGCAGTGTTCGTAGTGGGGGGGCGGAGGTGCAGTTCTTC

J gene: TRBJ2-5
D gene: TRBD2
V gene: TRBV20-1
clone size: once
CDR3 protein: CSARLAAPHETQYF
CDR3 DNA: TGCAGTGCTAGACTAGCGGCTCCTCATGAGACCCAGTACTTC

J gene: TRBJ2-5
D gene: TRBD2
V gene: TRBV2
clone size: few
CDR3 protein: CASSLTGTSGAGAQYF
CDR3 DNA: TGTGCCAGCAGCCTAACCGGGACTAGCGGGGCAGGGGCCCAGTACTTC

J gene: TRBJ2-7
D gene: TRBD1
V gene: TRBV29-1
clone size: few
CDR3 protein: CSVAGGWDEQYF
CDR3 DNA: TGCAGCGTCGCAGGGGGTTGGGACGAGCAGTACTTC

J gene: TRBJ1-1
D gene: .
V gene: TRBV12-5
clone size: .
CDR3 protein: CASGDHLGTEAFF
CDR3 DNA: TGTGCTAGTGGTGACCATTTAGGCACTGAAGCTTTCTTT

J gene: TRBJ2-7
D gene: .
V gene: TRBV2
clone size: few
CDR3 protein: CASNPHALGEQYF
CDR3 DNA: TGTGCCAGCAACCCCCATGCCCTTGGCGAGCAGTACTTC